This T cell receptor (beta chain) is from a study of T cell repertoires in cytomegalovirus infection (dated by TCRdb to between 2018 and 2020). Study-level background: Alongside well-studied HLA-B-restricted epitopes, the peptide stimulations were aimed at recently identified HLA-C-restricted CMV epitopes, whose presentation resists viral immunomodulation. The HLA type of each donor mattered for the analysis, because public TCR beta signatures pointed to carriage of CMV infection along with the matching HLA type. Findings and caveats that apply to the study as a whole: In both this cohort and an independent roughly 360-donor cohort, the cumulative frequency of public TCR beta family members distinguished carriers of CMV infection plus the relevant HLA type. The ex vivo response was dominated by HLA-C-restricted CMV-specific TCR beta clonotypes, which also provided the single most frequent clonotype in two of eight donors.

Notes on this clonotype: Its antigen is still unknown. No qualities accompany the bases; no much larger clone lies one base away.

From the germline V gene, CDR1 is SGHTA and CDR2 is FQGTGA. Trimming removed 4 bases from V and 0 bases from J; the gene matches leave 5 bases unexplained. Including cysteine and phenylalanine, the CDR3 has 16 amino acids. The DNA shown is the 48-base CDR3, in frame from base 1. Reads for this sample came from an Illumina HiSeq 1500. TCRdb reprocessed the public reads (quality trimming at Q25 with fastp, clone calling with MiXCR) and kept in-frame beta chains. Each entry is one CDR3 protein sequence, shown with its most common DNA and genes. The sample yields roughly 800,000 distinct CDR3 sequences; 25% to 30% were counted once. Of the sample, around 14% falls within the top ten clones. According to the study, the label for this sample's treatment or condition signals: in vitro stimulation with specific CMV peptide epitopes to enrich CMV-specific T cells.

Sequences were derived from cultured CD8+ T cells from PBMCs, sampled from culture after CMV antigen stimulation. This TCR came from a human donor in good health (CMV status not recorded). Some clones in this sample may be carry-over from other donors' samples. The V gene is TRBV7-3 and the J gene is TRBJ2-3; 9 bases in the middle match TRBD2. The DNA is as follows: TGTGCCAGCAGCTCTTCTAGCGGGGAAAGCACAGATACGCAGTATTTT. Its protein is CASSSSSGESTDTQYF. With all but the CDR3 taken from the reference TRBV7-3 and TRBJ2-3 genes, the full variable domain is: GAGVSQTPSNKVTEKGKYVELRCDPISGHTALYWYRQSLGQGPEFLIYFQGTGAADDSGLPNDRFFAVRPEGSVSTLKIQRTERGDSAVYLCASSSSSGESTDTQYFGPGTRLTVL.